These 17 T cell receptor beta chains came from one sample sequenced in a study of beta chain features in type 1 diabetes. cDNA synthesis used the whole RNA isolate, giving expressed TCRB sequences. Method: immunoSEQ multiplex PCR; TCRdb's copy keeps in-frame clones and lacks some. The data contain some 700,000 clones, roughly an eighth of them seen just once; the ten biggest clones take up 0.02% to 0.025%. General study results and limits: TCRB CDR3 length was moderately but significantly reduced in all four CD4+ subsets of Type 1 diabetes patients.

Their recognized antigens are unknown. Material: naive CD4+ T cells from blood. These receptors were collected from a man younger than 35 with type 1 diabetes.

This chain uses TRBV30 with TRBJ1-1; D unclear. Trimming took 4 bases from V and 1 from J, leaving 13 bases between them. Germline V gives CDR1 GTSNPN, CDR2 SVGIG (reference sequence). The CDR3 loop spans 14 amino acids. The DNA for the CDR3 is TGTGCCTGGAACAACGGGGTACAGAACACTGAAGCTTTCTTT. Translating gives CAWNNGVQNTEAFF.

The table lists this clone with a few counts. The genes are TRBV14 and TRBJ2-3; 13 nucleotides align to TRBD2. V was pared by 0 bases and J by 0 bases, with 6 bases of the junction left unmatched. Germline CDR1 SGHDN, CDR2 FVKESK. The CDR3 has 19 amino acids. CDR3 bases: TGTGCCAGCAGCCAAGAGGGACTAGCGGGGAGAGCTAGCACAGATACGCAGTATTTT. Its protein product is CASSQEGLAGRASTDTQYF.

The chain carries TRBV18 and TRBJ1-2; D is uncertain. V shed 3 bases and J shed 8 bases, with 13 bases lying between them. From germline, CDR1 is KGHSH and CDR2 LQKENI. CDR3 size: 13 residues. The CDR3 nucleotides read TGTGCCAGCTCACCTCCAGCGACATTCGGCTACACCTTC. It encodes CASSPPATFGYTF.

This clone was found a few times. The chain couples TRBV30 to TRBJ1-5; 7 bases are shared with TRBD1. The trim removed 7 bases at V and 2 bases at J, leaving 5 bases unmatched. Germline loops: CDR1 GTSNPN, CDR2 SVGIG (reference sequence). The CDR3 is made up of 13 amino acids. The CDR3: CASRQGGNQPQHF. In DNA, the CDR3 is TGTGCCTCGCGACAGGGTGGCAATCAGCCCCAGCATTTT.

This clone was recorded a few times. This chain uses TRBV6-5 with TRBJ1-1; D gene unclear. The CDR3 runs to 13 residues. The V end was cut by 6 bases, the J end by 4 bases, with 12 bases between. CDR1 is MNHEY and CDR2 is SVGAGI in the germline V gene. This CDR3 reads CASRYPSGTEAFF. The CDR3 DNA is TGTGCCAGCAGATACCCCTCTGGCACTGAAGCTTTCTTT.

This chain connects TRBV10-3 to TRBJ2-5, with D perhaps TRBD1 (5 bases). Germline values: CDR1 ENHRY, CDR2 SYGVKD. Trimming removed 6 bases at V and 4 bases at J, with 9 bases between. This CDR3 has 12 amino acids. CDR3 in DNA: TGTGCCATCAGCGGAGACAGAGAGACCCAGTACTTC. Protein sequence: CAISGDRETQYF.

The rearrangement links TRBV29-1 to TRBJ1-1; tentative D call: TRBD1 (6 bases). The CDR3 length is 15 residues. Trimming pared 6 bases from V and 3 bases from J, leaving 20 bases between. CDR1 and CDR2 from the germline V gene are SQVTM and ANQGSEA. The CDR3 bases are TGCAGCGTGGTACCTTGGGGGCAGACCTACACTGAAGCTTTCTTT. Protein sequence: CSVVPWGQTYTEAFF.

This clone was seen only a few times. This chain joins TRBV5-1 and TRBJ1-1, with D perhaps matching TRBD1 (5 bases). With 7 bases removed from V and 1 base from J, the gap between germline ends came to 14 bases. This CDR3 region has 14 residues. The germline V gene has CDR1 SGHRS and CDR2 YFSETQ. CDR3 DNA sequence: TGCGCCAGCGCGTTACAGGCCTCGAACACTGAAGCTTTCTTT. Protein sequence: CASALQASNTEAFF.

The CDR3 sequence: CAWSPKSQETQYF. The CDR3, as DNA: TGTGCCTGGAGTCCCAAAAGCCAGGAGACCCAGTACTTC. The V gene is TRBV30, the J gene TRBJ2-5, with no clear D. Per the germline V gene, CDR1 is GTSNPN and CDR2 is SVGIG (reference sequence). This CDR3 comprises 13 residues. With 2 bases removed from V and 5 bases from J, the gap between germline ends came to 12 bases.

This clone was observed a handful of times. This sequence joins TRBV27 and TRBJ2-1; D gene ambiguous. CDR1 is MNHEY, CDR2 SMNVEV, per germline (reference sequence). Trimming took 4 bases from V and 6 from J, leaving 16 bases between them. The CDR3 runs 15 residues. The CDR3 DNA reads as TGTGCCAGCAGTTCCTTTACTTGGCAGACCAATGAGCAGTTCTTC. Its protein product is CASSSFTWQTNEQFF.

The genes are TRBV30 and TRBJ1-6, with TRBD1 identical over 8 bases. This CDR3 contains 15 residues. CDR1 and CDR2 from the germline V gene are GTSNPN and SVGIG (reference sequence). After removal of 3 bases from V and 7 bases from J, the junction contained 8 bases not matched to a gene. The CDR3 loop is CAWRTGGGSNSPLHF. CDR3 DNA: TGTGCCTGGAGAACAGGGGGTGGCTCGAATTCACCCCTCCACTTT.

This sequence joins TRBV7-2 and TRBJ2-5; 11 positions match TRBD2. CDR3 length: 15 amino acids. Germline V gene data show CDR1 as SGHTA and CDR2 as FQGNSA. Unmatched junction bases numbered 5, after V lost 5 bases and J lost 3 bases. The CDR3 nucleotides read TGTGCCAGCAGCAGACAGACTAGCGGGAAAGAGACCCAGTACTTC. Translated: CASSRQTSGKETQYF.

This clone was observed a few times. V gene TRBV5-6 combines with J gene TRBJ2-1, with 7 bases that match TRBD1. V was pared by 0 bases and J by 5 bases, with 2 bases of the junction left unmatched. The CDR3 extends over 14 amino acids. Germline CDR1 SGHDT, CDR2 YYEEEE. The CDR3 region is CASSLETGNNEQFF. DNA of the CDR3: TGTGCCAGCAGCTTGGAGACAGGGAACAATGAGCAGTTCTTC.

This clone was detected a few times. The chain recombines TRBV25-1 with TRBJ2-1; perhaps TRBD2 as D (6 bases). V was cut by 6 bases and J by 8 bases, with 17 bases left in between. The CDR3 length is 14 residues. CDR1 and CDR2 from the germline V gene are MGHDK and SYGVNS. The DNA for the CDR3 is TGTGCCAGCAGCGACTCACGGGGGATTGATGAGCAGTTCTTC. Translated, it gives CASSDSRGIDEQFF.

This sequence joins TRBV10-3 and TRBJ1-6, with D uncertain. The CDR3 consists of 14 residues. Germline V gene data show CDR1 as ENHRY and CDR2 as SYGVKD. Trimming pared 11 bases from V and 10 bases from J, leaving 21 bases between. CDR3 in DNA: TGTGCCTCCCGTGGGGTCGATCTGGGCTCACCCCTCCACTTT. Amino acids: CASRGVDLGSPLHF.

The V and J genes are TRBV30 and TRBJ2-4; a weak D match, TRBD2 (7 bases). Germline loops: CDR1 GTSNPN, CDR2 SVGIG (reference sequence). V lost 2 bases and J 16 bases, leaving 18 bases between the germline ends. The CDR3 sequence is 12 residues long. The CDR3 here is CAWSTGGPGSYF. CDR3 DNA sequence: TGTGCCTGGAGTACGGGGGGCCCCGGGAGCTACTTC.

The chain uses TRBV30 and TRBJ2-3; D may be TRBD2 (5 bases). This CDR3 contains 14 residues. The V gene's germline CDR1 is GTSNPN and CDR2 SVGIG (reference sequence). V was shortened by 3 bases and J by 5 bases, with 15 bases between the two germline ends. In DNA, the CDR3 is TGTGCCTGGAGGCCACCGGGATCCAAAGATACGCAGTATTTT. This sequence encodes CAWRPPGSKDTQYF.